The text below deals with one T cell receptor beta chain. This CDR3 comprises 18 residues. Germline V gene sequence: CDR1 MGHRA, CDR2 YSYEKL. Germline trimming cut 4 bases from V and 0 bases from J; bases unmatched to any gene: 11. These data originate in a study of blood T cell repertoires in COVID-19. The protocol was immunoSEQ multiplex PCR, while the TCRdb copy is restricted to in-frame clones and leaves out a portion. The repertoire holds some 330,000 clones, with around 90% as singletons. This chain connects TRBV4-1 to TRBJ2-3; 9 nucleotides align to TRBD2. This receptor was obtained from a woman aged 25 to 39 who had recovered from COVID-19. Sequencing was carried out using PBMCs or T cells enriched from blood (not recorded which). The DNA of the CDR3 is TGCGCCAGCAGCCGAGGGTTTCAAGCGGGAGGAAGCACAGATACGCAGTATTTT. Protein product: CASSRGFQAGGSTDTQYF.